The clone carrying this T cell receptor (beta chain) was counted only a few times. Its specificity is unknown. Barcoded TCR alpha and TCR beta cDNA libraries with UMIs came from 5'RACE using constant-segment primers. TCRdb re-analysed the 5' RACE reads in MiXCR, keeping a single row per CDR3 protein. The data contain about 350,000 distinct CDR3 sequences, roughly 19% of them singletons. The sample is drawn from a study of T-cell memory formation after mild COVID-19. Background on the study: TCR clusters were largely donor specific. Findings of the study overall: Unconfirmed was the SARS-CoV-2 specificity of second-wave clones that peaked on day 37. Pre-infection memory carried some responding clones, suggesting that cross-reactive memory joined.

The TCR originated in a man aged 18 to 35 who had mild COVID-19 (a few samples of this study predate the infection). Cell type and time point are not known. The sample comprised PBMCs or a T cell subset sorted from them (not recorded which).

The chain's CDR3 is CASSPWTENSPLHF. CDR3 bases: TGTGCCAGCAGCCCCTGGACAGAGAATTCACCCCTCCACTTT. The genes are TRBV3-1 and TRBJ1-6; D perhaps matches TRBD1 (6 bases). Germline V gene lookup returns CDR1 LGHDT and CDR2 YNNKEL (reference sequence). This CDR3 has 14 residues. Between the trimmed V and J ends, which lost 4 bases and 7 bases, there was a span of 11 bases. The whole variable domain, remainder taken from reference TRBV3-1 and TRBJ1-6, is DTAVSQTPKYLVTQMGNDKSIKCEQNLGHDTMYWYKQDSKKFLKIMFSYNNKELIINETVPNRFSPKSPDKAHLNLHINSLELGDSAVYFCASSPWTENSPLHFGNGTRLTVT.